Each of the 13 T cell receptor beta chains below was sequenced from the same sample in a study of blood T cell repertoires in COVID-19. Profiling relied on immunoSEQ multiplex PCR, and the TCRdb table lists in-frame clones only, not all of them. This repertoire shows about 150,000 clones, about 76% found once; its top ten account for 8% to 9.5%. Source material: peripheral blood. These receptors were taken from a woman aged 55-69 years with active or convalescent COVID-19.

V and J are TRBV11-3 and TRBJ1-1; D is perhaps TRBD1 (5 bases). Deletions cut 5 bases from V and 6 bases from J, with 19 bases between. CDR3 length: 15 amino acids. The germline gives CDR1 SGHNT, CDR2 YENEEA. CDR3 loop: CASSPGLTPGAEAFF. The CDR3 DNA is TGTGCCAGCAGCCCAGGGTTGACACCTGGGGCTGAAGCTTTCTTT.

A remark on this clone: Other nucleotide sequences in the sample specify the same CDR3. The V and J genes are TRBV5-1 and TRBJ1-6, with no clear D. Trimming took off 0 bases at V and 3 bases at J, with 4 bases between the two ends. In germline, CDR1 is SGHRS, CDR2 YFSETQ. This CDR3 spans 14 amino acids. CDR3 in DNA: TGCGCCAGCAGCTTGGACGGCTATAATTCACCCCTCCACTTT. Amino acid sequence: CASSLDGYNSPLHF.

This chain's CDR3 is CASSLVRGDEQFF. In DNA form, the CDR3 reads TGCGCCAGCAGCTTGGTCAGGGGAGATGAGCAGTTCTTC. V and J are TRBV5-1 and TRBJ2-1; tentative D call: TRBD1 (6 bases). The V end was cut by 0 bases, the J end by 8 bases, with 9 bases between. The length of the CDR3 is 13 residues. Germline V gene data show CDR1 as SGHRS and CDR2 as YFSETQ.

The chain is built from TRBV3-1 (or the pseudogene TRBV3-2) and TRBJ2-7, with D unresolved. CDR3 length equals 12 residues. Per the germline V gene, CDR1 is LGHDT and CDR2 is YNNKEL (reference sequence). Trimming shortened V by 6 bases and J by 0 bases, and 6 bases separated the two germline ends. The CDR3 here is CASSSSSYEQYF. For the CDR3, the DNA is TGTGCCAGCAGTTCTAGCTCCTACGAGCAGTACTTC.

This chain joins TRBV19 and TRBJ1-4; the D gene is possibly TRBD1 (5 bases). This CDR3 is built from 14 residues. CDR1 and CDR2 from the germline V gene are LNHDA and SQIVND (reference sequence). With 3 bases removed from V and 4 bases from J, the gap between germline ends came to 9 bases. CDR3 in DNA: TGTGCCAGTAGTATCGGAGGGGATAATGAAAAACTGTTTTTT. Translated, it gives CASSIGGDNEKLFF.

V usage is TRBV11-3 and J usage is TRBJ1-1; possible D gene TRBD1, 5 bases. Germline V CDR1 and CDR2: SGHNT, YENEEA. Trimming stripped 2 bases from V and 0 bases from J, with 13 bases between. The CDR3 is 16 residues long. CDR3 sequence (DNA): TGTGCCAGCAGCTTAATCGGCAGGGTGGTGAACACTGAAGCTTTCTTT. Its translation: CASSLIGRVVNTEAFF. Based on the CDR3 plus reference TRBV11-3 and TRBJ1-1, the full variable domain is EAGVVQSPRYKIIEKKQPVAFWCNPISGHNTLYWYLQNLGQGPELLIRYENEEAVDDSQLPKDRFSAERLKGVDSTLKIQPAELGDSAVYLCASSLIGRVVNTEAFFGQGTRLTVV.

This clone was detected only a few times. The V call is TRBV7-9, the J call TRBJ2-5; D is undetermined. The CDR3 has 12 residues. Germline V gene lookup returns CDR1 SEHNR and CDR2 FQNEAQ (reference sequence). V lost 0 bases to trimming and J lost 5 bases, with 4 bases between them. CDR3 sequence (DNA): TGTGCCAGCAGCTTAGCGGGCGAGACCCAGTACTTC. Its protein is CASSLAGETQYF.

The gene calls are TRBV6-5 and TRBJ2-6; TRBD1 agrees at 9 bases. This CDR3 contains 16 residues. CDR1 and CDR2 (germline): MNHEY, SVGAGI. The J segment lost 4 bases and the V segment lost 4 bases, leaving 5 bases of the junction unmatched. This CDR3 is CASSLGQGSGANVLTF. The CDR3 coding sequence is TGTGCCAGCAGTTTGGGACAGGGATCCGGGGCCAACGTCCTGACTTTC.

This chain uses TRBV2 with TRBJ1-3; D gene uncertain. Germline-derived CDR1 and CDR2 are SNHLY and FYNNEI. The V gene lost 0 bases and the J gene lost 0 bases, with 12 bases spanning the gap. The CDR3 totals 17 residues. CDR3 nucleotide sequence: TGTGCCAGCAGTGAAGCGCTTCCGGGAGCCTCTGGAAACACCATATATTTT. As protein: CASSEALPGASGNTIYF. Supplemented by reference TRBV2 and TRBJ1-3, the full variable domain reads EPEVTQTPSHQVTQMGQEVILRCVPISNHLYFYWYRQILGQKVEFLVSFYNNEISEKSEIFDDQFSVERPDGSNFTLKIRSTKLEDSAMYFCASSEALPGASGNTIYFGEGSWLTVV.

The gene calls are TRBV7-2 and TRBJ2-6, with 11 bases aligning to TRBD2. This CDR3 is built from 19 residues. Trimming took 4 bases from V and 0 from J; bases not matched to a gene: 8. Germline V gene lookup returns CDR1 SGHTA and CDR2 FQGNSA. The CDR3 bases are TGTGCCAGCAGCTCCTTACTAGCGGGAGTGCCCTCTGGGGCCAACGTCCTGACTTTC. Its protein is CASSSLLAGVPSGANVLTF.

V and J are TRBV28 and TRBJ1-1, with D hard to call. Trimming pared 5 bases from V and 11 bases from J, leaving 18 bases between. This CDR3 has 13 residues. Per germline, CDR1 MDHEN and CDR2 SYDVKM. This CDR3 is CASSGGSLEEAFF. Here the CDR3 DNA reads TGTGCCAGCAGTGGAGGCTCATTGGAGGAGGCTTTCTTT. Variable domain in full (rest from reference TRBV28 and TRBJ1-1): DVKVTQSSRYLVKRTGEKVFLECVQDMDHENMFWYRQDPGLGLRLIYFSYDVKMKEKGDIPEGYSVSREKKERFSLILESASTNQTSMYLCASSGGSLEEAFFGQGTRLTVV.

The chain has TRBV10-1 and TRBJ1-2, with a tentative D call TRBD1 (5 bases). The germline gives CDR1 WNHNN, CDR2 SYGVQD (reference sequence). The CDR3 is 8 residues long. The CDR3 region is CAGGGYTF. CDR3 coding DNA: TGCGCGGGGGGTGGCTACACCTTC.

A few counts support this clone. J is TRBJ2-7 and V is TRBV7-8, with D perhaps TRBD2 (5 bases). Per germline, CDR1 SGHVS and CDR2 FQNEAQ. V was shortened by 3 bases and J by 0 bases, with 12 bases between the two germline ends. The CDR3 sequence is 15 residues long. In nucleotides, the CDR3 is TGTGCCAGCAGCTTTTTCGGGATGGTCTCCTACGAGCAGTACTTC. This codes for CASSFFGMVSYEQYF.